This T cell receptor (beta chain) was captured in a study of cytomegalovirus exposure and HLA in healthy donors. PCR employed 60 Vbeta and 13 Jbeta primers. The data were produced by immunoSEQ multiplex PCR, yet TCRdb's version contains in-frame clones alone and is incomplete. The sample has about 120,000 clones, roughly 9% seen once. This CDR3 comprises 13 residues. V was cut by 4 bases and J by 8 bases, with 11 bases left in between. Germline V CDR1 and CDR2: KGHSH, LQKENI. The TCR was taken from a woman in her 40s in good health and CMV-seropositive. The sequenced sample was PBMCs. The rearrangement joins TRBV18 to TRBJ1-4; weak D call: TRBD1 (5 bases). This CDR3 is CASSRDRSEKLFF. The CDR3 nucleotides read TGTGCCAGCTCACGAGACAGATCAGAAAAACTGTTTTTT.